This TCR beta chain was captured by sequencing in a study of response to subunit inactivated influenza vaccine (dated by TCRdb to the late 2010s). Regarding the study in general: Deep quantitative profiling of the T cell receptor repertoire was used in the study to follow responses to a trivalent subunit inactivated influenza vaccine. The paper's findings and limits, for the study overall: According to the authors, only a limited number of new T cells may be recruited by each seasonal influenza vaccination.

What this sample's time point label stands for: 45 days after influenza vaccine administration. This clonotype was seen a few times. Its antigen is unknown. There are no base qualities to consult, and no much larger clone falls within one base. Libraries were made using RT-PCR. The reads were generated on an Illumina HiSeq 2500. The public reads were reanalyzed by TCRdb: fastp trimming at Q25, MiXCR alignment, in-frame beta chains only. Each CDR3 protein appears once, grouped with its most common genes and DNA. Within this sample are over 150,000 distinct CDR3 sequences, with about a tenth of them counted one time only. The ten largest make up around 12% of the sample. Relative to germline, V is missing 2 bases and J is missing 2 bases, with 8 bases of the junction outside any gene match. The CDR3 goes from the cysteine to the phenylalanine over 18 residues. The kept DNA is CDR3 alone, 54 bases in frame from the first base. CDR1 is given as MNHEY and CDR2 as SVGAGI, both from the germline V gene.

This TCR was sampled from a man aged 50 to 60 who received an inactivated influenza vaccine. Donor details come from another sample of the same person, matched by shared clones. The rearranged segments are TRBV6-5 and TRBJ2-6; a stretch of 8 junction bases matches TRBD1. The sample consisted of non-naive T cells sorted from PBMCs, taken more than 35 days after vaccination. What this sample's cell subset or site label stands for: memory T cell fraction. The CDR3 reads CASSYTGQGRPGANVLTF. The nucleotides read TGTGCCAGCAGTTACACTGGACAGGGACGACCTGGGGCCAACGTCCTGACTTTC.